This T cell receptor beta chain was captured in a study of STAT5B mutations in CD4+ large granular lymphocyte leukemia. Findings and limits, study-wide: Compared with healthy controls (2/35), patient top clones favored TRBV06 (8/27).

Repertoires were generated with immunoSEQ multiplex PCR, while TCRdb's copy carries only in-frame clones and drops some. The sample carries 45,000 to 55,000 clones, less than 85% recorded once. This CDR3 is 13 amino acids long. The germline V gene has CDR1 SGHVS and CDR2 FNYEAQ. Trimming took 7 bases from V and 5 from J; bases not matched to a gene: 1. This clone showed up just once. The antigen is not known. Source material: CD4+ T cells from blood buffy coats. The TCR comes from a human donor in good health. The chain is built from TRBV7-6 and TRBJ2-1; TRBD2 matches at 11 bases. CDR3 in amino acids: CASKGLADNEQFF. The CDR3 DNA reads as TGTGCCAGCAAGGGACTAGCGGACAATGAGCAGTTCTTC. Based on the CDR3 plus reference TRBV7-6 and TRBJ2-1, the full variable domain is GAGVSQSPRYKVTKRGQDVALRCDPISGHVSLYWYRQALGQGPEFLTYFNYEAQQDKSGLPNDRFSAERPEGSISTLTIQRTEQRDSAMYRCASKGLADNEQFFGPGTRLTVL.